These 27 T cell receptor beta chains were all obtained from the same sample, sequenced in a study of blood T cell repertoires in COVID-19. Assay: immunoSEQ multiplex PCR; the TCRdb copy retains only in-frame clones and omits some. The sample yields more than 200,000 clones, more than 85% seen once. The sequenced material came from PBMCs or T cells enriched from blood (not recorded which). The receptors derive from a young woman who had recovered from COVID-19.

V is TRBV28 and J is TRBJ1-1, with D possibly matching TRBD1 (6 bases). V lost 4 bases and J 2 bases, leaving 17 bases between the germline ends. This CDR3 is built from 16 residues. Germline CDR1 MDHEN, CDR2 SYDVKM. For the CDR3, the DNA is TGTGCCAGCAGTTCAAGGGGGGGGATAGACAACACTGAAGCTTTCTTT. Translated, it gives CASSSRGGIDNTEAFF.

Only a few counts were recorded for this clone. This CDR3 is CASSPGTGPNTEAFF. The CDR3 DNA is TGTGCCAGCTCACCGGGGACAGGGCCGAACACTGAAGCTTTCTTT. The chain links TRBV18 to TRBJ1-1; TRBD1 agrees at 9 bases. V gave up 3 bases and J gave up 1 base; unmatched junction bases: 3. The germline V gene encodes CDR1 KGHSH and CDR2 LQKENI. This CDR3 is built from 15 residues.

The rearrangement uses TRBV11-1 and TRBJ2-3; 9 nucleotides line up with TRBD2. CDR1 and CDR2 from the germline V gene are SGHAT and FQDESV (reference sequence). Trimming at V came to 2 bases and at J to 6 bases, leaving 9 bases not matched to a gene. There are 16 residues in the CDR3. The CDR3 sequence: CASSLLASGAADTQYF. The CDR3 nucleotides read TGTGCCAGCAGCTTACTCGCTAGCGGGGCGGCGGATACGCAGTATTTT.

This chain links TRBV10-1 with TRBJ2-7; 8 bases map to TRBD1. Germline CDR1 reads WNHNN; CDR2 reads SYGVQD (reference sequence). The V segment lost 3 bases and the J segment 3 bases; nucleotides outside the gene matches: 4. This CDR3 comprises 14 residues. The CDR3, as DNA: TGCGCCAGCAGTGAATGGACAGGGTACTACGAGCAGTACTTC. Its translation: CASSEWTGYYEQYF.

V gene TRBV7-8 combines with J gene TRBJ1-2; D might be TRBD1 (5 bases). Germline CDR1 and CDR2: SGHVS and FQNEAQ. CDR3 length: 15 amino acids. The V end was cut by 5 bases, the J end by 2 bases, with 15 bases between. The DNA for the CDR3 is TGTGCCAGCAGCCCACGATGGGGCGGAAACTATGGCTACACCTTC. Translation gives CASSPRWGGNYGYTF. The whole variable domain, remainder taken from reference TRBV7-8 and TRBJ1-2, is GAGVSQSPRYKVAKRGQDVALRCDPISGHVSLFWYQQALGQGPEFLTYFQNEAQLDKSGLPSDRFFAERPEGSVSTLKIQRTQQEDSAVYLCASSPRWGGNYGYTFGSGTRLTVV.

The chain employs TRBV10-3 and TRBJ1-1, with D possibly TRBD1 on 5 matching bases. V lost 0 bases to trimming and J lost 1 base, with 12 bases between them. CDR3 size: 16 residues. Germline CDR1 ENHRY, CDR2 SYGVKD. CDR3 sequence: CAISESGQGQNTEAFF. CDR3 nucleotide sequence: TGTGCCATCAGTGAGTCGGGGCAGGGCCAGAACACTGAAGCTTTCTTT.

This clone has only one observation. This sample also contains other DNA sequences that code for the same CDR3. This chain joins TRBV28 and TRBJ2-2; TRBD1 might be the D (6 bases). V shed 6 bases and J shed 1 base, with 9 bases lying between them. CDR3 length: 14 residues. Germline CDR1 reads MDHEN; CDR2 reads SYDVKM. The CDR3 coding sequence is TGTGCCAGCAGACCGGGACAGAACACCGGGGAGCTGTTTTTT. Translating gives CASRPGQNTGELFF. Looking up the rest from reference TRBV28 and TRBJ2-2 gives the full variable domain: DVKVTQSSRYLVKRTGEKVFLECVQDMDHENMFWYRQDPGLGLRLIYFSYDVKMKEKGDIPEGYSVSREKKERFSLILESASTNQTSMYLCASRPGQNTGELFFGEGSRLTVL.

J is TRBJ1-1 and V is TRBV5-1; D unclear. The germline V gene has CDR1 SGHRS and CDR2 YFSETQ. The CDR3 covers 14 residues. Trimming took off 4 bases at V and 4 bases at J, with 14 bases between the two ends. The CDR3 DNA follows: TGCGCCAGCAGCCCTCAGGCGGGCGGCACTGAAGCTTTCTTT. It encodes CASSPQAGGTEAFF.

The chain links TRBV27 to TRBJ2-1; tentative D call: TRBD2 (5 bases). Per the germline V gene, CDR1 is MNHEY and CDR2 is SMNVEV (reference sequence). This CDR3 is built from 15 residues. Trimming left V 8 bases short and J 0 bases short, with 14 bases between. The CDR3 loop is CASLERSSSYNEQFF. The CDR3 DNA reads TGTGCCAGCCTCGAGCGGTCGAGCTCCTACAATGAGCAGTTCTTC.

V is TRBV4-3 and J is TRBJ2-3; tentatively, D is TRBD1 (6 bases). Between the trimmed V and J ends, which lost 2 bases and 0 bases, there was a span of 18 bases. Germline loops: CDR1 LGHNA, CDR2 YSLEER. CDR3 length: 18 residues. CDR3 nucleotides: TGCGCCAGCAGCCAAACGCTGGCTCAGGGGAAGAGCACAGATACGCAGTATTTT. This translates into CASSQTLAQGKSTDTQYF.

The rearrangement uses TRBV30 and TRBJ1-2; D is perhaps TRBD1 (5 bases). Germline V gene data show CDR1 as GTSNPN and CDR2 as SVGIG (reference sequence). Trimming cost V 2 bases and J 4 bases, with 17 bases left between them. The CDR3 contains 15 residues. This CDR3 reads CAWSPGGVGLYGYTF. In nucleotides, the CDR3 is TGTGCCTGGAGTCCGGGGGGAGTGGGACTCTATGGCTACACCTTC.

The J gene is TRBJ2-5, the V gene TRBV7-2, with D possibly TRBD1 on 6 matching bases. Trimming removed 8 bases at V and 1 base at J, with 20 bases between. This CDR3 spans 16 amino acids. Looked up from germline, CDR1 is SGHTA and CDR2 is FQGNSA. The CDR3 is CASENLVDRLQETQYF. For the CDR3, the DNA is TGTGCCAGCGAAAACCTAGTGGACAGACTCCAAGAGACCCAGTACTTC.

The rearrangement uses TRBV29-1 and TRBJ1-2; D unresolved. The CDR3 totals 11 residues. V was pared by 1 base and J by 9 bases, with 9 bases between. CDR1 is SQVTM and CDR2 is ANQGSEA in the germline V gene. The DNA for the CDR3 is TGCAGCGTTGAAGTAAGCTTGCGCTACACCTTC. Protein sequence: CSVEVSLRYTF.

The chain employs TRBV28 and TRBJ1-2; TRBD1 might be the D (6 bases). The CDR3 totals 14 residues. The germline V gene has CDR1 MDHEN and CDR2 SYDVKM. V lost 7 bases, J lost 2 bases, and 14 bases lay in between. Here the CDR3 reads CASTKAGDNYGYTF. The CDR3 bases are TGTGCCAGCACAAAGGCAGGGGACAACTATGGCTACACCTTC.

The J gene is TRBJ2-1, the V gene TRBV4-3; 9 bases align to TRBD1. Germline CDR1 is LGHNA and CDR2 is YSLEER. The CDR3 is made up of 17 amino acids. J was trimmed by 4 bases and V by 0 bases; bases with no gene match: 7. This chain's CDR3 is CASSQDHKQGAYNEQFF. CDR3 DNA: TGCGCCAGCAGCCAAGATCACAAACAGGGGGCATACAATGAGCAGTTCTTC.

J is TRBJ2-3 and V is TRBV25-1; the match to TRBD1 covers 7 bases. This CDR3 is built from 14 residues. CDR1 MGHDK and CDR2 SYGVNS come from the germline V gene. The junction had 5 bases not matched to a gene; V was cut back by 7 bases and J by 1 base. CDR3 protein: CASKSTGGTDTQYF. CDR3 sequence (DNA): TGTGCCAGCAAGTCTACAGGGGGCACAGATACGCAGTATTTT.

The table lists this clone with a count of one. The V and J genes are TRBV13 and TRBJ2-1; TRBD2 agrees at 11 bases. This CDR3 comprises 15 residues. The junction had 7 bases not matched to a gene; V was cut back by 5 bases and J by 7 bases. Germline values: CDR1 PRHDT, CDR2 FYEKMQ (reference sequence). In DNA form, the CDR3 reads TGTGCCAGCAGCCCCTTTAGCGGGAGGGGTAATGAGCAGTTCTTC. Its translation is CASSPFSGRGNEQFF.

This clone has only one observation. The CDR3 DNA reads TGTGCCAGCAGCACACGGACTAGCGCCCGTCCAGTACATACGCAGTATTTT. It encodes CASSTRTSARPVHTQYF. This chain uses TRBV11-2 with TRBJ2-3; 9 bases map to TRBD2. The V segment lost 5 bases and the J segment 7 bases; nucleotides outside the gene matches: 16. The CDR3 extends over 17 amino acids. CDR1 is SGHAT and CDR2 is FQNNGV in the germline V gene.

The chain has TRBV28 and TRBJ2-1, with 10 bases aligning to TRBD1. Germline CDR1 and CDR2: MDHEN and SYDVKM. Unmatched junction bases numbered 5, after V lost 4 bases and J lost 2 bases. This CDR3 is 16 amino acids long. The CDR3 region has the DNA TGTGCCAGCAGTTCGACAGGGGGCGGACCCTACAATGAGCAGTTCTTC. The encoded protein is CASSSTGGGPYNEQFF. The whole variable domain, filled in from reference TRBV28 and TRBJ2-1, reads DVKVTQSSRYLVKRTGEKVFLECVQDMDHENMFWYRQDPGLGLRLIYFSYDVKMKEKGDIPEGYSVSREKKERFSLILESASTNQTSMYLCASSSTGGGPYNEQFFGPGTRLTVL.

CDR3 amino acids: CASSISYLGGGALNTGELFF. The CDR3 DNA is TGTGCCAGTAGTATAAGTTACCTAGGGGGAGGGGCCCTGAACACCGGGGAGCTGTTTTTT. The chain links TRBV19 to TRBJ2-2, with a weak D call TRBD2 (7 bases). The germline V and J ends were trimmed by 2 bases and 1 base, with 23 bases remaining between them. This CDR3 is built from 20 residues. CDR1 and CDR2 from the germline V gene are LNHDA and SQIVND (reference sequence).

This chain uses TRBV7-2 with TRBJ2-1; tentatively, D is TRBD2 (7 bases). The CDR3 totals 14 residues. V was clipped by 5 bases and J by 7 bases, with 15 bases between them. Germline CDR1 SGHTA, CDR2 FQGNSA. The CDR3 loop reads CASSPREGGNEQFF. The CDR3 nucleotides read TGTGCCAGCAGCCCACGCGAGGGGGGGAATGAGCAGTTCTTC. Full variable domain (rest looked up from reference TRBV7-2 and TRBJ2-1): GAGVSQSPSNKVTEKGKDVELRCDPISGHTALYWYRQSLGQGLEFLIYFQGNSAPDKSGLPSDRFSAERTGGSVSTLTIQRTQQEDSAVYLCASSPREGGNEQFFGPGTRLTVL.

The CDR3: CASLAGGLNTEAFF. The CDR3, as DNA: TGTGCCAGTCTTGCAGGGGGTTTGAACACTGAAGCTTTCTTT. The V and J genes are TRBV28 and TRBJ1-1; 7 nucleotides align to TRBD1. The CDR3 has 14 amino acids. V lost 9 bases, J lost 0 bases, and 7 bases stayed unmatched. Germline values: CDR1 MDHEN, CDR2 SYDVKM.

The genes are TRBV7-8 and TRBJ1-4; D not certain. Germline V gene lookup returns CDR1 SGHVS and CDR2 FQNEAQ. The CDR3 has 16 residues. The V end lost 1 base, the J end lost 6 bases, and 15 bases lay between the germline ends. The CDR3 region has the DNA TGTGCCAGCAGCTTAGTAGATTGGGCCTTGGATGAAAAACTGTTTTTT. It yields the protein CASSLVDWALDEKLFF.

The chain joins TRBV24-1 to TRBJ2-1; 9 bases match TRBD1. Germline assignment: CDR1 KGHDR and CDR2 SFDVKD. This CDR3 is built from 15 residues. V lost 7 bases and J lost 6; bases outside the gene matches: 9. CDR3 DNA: TGTGCCACCAGCCACAGGGGGCGCGCACCCAATGAGCAGTTCTTC. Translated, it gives CATSHRGRAPNEQFF.

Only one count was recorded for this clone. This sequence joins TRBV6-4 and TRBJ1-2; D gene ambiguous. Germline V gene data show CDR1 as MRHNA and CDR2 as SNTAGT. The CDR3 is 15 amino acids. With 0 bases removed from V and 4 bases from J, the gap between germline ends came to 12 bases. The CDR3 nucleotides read TGTGCCAGCAGTGACTCTTTCGGGGATGGCTATGGCTACACCTTC. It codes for CASSDSFGDGYGYTF.

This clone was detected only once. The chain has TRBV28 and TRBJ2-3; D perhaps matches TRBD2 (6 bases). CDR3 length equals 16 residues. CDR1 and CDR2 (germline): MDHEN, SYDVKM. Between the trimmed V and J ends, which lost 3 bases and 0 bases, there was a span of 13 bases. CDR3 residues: CASSLPVAVSTDTQYF. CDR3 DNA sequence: TGTGCCAGCAGTTTGCCCGTAGCGGTTAGCACAGATACGCAGTATTTT.

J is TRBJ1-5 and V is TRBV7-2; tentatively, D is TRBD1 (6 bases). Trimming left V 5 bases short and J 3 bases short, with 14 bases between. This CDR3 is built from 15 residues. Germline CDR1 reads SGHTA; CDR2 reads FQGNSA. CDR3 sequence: CASSQVVGANQPQHF. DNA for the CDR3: TGTGCCAGCAGCCAAGTCGTGGGGGCCAATCAGCCCCAGCATTTT.